This T cell receptor beta chain is from a study of T cell responses to AZD1222 COVID-19 vaccine. Background on the study: Analyses pooled second doses at about 4 or about 12 weeks.

Some clones are missing from TCRdb's copy, which holds only in-frame ones; the method was immunoSEQ multiplex PCR. The data contain approximately 130,000 clones, 85% to 95% of them seen just once; the ten biggest clones take up roughly 0.87%. This CDR3 has 14 residues. V was clipped by 0 bases and J by 8 bases, with 12 bases between them. CDR1 SGDLS and CDR2 YYNGEE come from the germline V gene. The sequencing here drew on peripheral blood, taken on day 0 of AZD1222 vaccination. This sequence was found in an adult in good health. This chain uses TRBV9 with TRBJ2-1, with D perhaps matching TRBD2 (6 bases). The CDR3, as DNA: TGTGCCAGCAGCGTAGGGGGGGTACTGGATGAGCAGTTCTTC. It encodes CASSVGGVLDEQFF.